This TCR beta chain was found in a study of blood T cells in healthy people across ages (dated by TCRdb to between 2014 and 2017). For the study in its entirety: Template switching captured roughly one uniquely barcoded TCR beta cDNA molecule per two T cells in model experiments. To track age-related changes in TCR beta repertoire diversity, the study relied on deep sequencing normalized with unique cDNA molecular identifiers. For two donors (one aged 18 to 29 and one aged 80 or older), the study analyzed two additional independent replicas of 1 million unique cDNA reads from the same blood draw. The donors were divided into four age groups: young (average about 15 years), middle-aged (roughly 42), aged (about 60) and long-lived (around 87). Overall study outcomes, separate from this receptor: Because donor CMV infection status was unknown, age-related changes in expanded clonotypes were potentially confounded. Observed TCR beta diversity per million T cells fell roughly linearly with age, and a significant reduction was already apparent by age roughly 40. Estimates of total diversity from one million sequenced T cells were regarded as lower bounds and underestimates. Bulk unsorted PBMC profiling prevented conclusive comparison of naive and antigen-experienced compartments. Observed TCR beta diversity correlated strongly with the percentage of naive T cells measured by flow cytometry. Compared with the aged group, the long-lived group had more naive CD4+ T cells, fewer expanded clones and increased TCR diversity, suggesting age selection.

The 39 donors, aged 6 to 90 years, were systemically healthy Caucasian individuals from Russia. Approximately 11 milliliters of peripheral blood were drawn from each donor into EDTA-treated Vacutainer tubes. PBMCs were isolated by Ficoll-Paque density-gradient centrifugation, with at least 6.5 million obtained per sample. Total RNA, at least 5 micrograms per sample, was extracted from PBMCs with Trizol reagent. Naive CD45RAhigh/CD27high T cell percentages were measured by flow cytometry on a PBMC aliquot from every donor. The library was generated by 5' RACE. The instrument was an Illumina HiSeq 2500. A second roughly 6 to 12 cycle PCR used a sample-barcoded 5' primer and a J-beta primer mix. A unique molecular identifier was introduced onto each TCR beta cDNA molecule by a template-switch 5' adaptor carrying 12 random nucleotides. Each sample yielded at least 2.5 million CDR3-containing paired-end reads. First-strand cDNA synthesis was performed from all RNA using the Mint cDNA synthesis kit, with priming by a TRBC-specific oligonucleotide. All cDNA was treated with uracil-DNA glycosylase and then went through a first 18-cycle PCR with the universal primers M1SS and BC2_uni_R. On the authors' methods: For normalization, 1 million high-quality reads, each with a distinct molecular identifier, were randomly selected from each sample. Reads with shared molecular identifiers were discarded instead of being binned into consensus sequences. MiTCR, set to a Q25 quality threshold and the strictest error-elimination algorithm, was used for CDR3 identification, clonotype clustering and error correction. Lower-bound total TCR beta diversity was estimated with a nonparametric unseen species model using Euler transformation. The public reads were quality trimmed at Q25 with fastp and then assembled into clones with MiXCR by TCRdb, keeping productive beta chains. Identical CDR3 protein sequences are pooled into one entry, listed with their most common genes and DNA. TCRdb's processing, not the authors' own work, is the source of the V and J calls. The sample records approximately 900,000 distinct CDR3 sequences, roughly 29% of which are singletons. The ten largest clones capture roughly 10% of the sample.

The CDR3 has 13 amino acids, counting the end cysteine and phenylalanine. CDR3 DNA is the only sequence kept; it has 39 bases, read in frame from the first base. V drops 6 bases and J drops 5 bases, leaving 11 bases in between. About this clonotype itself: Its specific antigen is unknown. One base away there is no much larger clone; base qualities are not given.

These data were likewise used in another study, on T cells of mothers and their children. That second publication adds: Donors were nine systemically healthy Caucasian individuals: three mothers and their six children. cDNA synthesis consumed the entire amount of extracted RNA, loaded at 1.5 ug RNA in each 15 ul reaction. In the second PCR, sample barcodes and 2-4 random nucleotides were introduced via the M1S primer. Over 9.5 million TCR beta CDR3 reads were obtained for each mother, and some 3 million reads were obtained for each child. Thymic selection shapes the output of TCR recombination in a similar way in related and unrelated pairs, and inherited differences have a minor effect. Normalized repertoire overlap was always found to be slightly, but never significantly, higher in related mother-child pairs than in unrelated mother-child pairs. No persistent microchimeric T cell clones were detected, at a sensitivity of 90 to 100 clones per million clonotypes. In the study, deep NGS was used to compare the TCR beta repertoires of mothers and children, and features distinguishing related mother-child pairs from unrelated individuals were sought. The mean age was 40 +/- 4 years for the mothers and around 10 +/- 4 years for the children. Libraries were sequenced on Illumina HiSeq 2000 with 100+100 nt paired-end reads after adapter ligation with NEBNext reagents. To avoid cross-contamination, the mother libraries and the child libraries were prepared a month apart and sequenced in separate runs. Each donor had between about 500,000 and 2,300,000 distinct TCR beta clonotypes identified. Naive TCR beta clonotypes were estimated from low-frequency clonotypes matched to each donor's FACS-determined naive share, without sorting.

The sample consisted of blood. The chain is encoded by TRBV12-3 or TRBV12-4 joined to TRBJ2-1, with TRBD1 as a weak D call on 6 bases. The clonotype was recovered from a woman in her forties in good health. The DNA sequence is TGTGCCAGCAGCCGGACAGTTAACAATGAGCAGTTCTTC. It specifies CASSRTVNNEQFF.